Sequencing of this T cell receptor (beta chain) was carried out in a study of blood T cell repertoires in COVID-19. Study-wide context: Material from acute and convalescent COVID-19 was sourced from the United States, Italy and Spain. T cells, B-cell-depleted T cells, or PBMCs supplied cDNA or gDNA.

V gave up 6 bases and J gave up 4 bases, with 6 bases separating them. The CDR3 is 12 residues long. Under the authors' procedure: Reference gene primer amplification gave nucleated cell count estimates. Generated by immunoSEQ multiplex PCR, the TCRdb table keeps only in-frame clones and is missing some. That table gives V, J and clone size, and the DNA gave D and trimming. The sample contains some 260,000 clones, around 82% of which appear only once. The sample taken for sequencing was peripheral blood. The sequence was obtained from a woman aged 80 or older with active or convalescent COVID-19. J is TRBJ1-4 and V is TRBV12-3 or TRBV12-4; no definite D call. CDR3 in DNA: TGTGCCAGCAGCCCTTTTAATGAAAAACTGTTTTTT. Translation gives CASSPFNEKLFF.